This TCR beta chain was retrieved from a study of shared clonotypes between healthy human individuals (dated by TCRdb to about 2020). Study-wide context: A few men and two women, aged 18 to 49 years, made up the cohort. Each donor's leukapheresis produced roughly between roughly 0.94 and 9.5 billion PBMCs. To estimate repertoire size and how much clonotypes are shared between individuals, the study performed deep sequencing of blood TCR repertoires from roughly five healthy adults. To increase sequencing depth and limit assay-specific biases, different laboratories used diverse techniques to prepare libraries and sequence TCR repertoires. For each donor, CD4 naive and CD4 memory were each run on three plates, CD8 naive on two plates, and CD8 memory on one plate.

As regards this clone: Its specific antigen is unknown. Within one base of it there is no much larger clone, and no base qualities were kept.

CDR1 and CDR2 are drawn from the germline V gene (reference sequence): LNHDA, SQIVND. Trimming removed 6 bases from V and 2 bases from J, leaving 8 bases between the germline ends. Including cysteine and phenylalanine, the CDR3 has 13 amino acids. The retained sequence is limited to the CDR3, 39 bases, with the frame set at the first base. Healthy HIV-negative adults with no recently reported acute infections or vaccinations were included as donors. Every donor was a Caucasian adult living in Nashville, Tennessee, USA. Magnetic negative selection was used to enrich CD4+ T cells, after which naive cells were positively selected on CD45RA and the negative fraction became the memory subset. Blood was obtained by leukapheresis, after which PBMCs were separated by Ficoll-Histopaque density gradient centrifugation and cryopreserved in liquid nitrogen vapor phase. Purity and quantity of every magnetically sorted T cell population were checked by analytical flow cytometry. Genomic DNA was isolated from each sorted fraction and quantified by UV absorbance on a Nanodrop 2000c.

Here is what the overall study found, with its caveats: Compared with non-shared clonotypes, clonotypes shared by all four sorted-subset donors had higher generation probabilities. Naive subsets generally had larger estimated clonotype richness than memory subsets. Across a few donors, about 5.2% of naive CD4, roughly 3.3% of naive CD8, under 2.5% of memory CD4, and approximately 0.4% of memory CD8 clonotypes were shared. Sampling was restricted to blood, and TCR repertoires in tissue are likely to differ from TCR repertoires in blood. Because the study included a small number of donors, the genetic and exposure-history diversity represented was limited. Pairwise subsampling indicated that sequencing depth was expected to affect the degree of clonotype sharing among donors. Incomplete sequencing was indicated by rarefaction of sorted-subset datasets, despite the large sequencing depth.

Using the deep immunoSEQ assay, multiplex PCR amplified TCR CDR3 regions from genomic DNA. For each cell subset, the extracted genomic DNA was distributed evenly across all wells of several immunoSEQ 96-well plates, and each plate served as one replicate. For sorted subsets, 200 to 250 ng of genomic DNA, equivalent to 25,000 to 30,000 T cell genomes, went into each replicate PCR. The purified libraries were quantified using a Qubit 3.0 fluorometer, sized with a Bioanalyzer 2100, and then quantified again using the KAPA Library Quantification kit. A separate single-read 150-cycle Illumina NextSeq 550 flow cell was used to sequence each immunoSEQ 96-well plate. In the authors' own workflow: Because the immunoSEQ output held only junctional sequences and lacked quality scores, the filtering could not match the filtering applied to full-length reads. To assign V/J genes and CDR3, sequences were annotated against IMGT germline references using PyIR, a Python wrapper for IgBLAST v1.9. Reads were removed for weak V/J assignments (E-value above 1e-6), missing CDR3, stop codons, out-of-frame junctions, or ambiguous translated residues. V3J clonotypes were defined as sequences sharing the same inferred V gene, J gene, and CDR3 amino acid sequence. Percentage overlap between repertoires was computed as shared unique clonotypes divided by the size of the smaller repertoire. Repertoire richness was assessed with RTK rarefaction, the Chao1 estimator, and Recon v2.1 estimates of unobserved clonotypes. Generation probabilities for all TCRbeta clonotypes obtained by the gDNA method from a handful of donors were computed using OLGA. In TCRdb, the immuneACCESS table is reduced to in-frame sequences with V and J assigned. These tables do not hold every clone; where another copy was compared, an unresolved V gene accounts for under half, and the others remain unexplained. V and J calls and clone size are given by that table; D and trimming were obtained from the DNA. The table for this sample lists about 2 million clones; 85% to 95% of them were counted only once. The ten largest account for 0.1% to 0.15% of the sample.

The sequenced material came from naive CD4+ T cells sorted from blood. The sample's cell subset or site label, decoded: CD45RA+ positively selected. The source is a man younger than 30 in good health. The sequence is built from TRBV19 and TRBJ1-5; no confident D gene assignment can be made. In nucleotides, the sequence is TGTGCCAGTAGAGAGGTTGGCAATCAGCCCCAGCATTTT. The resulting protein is CASREVGNQPQHF.